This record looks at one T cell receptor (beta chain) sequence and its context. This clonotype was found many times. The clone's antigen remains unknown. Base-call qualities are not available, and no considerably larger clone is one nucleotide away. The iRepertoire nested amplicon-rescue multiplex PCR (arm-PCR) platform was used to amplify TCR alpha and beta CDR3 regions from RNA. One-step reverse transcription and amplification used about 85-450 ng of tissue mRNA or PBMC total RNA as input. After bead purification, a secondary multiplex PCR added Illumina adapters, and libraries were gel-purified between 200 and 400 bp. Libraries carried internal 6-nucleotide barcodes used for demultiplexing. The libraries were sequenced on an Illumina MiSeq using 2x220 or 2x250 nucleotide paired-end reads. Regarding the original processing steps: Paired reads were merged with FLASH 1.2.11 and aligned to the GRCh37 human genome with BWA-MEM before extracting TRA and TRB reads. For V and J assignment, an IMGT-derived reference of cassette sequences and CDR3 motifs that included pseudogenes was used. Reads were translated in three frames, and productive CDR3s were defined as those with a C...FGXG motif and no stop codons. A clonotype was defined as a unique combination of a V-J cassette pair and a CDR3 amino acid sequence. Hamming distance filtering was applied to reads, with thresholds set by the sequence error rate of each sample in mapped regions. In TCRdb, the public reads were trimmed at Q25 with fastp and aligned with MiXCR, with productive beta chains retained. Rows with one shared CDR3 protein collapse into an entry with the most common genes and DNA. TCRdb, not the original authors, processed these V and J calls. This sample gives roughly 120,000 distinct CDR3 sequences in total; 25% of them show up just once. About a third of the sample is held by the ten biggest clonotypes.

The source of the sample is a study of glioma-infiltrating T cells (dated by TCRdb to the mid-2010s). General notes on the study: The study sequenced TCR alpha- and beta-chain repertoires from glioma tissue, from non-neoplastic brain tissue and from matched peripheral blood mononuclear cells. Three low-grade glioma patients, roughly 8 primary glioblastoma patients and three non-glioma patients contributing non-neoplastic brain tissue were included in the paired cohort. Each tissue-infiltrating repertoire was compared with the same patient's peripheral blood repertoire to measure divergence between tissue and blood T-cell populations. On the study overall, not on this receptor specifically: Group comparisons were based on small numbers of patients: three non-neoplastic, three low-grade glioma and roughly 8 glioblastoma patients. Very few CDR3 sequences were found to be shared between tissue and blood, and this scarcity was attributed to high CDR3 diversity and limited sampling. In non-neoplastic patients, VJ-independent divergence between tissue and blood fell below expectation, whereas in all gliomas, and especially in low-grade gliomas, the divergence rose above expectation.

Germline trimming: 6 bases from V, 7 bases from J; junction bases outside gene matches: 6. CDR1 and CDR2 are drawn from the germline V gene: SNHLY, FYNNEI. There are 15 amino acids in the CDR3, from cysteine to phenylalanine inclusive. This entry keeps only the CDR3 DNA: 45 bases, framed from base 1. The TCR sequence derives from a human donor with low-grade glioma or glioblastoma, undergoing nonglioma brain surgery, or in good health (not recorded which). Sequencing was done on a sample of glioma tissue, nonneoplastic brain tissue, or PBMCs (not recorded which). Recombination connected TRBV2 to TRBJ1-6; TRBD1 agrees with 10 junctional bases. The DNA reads TGTGCCAGCAGGAGGGACAGGGGTGGAAATTCACCCCTCCACTTT. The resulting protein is CASRRDRGGNSPLHF.